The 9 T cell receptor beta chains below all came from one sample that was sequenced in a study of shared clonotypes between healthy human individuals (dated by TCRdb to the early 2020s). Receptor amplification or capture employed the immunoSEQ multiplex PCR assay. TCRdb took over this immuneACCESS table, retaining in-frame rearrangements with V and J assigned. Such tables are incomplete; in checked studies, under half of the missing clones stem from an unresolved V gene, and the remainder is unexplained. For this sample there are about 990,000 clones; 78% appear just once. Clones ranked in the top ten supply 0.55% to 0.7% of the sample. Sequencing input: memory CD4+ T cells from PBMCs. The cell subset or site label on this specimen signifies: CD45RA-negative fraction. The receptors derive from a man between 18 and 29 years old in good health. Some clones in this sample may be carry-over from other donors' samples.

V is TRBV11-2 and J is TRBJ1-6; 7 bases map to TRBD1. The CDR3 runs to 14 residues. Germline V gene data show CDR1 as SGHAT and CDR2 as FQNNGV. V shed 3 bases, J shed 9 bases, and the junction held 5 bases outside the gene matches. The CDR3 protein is CASSFDRASSPLHF. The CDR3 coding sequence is TGTGCCAGCAGCTTCGACAGGGCAAGTTCACCCCTCCACTTT.

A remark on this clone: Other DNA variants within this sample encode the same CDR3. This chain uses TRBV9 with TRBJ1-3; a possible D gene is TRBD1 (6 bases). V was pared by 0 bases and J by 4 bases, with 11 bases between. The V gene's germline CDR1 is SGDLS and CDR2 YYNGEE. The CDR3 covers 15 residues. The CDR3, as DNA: TGTGCCAGCAGCGTAGAGGGGGGCTCGGGAAACACCATATATTTT. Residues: CASSVEGGSGNTIYF.

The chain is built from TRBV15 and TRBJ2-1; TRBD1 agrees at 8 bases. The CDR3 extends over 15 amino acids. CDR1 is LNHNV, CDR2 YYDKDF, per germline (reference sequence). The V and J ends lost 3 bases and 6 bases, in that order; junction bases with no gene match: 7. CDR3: CATSSPRTGINEQFF. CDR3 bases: TGTGCCACCAGCAGTCCTCGGACAGGGATCAATGAGCAGTTCTTC.

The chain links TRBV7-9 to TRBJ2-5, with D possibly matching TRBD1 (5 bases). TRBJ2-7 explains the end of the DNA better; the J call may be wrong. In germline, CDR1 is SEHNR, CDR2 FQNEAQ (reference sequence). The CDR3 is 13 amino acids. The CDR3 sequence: CASSFGRAYEQYF. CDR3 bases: TGTGCCAGCAGCTTCGGCAGGGCCTACGAGCAGTACTTC.

The CDR3 sequence is CASSGLAGGLDTQYF. The CDR3 DNA reads TGTGCCAGCAGCGGACTAGCGGGAGGGCTGGATACGCAGTATTTT. V and J are TRBV7-9 and TRBJ2-3, with 15 bases that match TRBD2. Germline CDR1 is SEHNR and CDR2 is FQNEAQ (reference sequence). V shed 5 bases and J 6 bases; nucleotides not matched to a gene: 3. The CDR3 spans 15 residues.

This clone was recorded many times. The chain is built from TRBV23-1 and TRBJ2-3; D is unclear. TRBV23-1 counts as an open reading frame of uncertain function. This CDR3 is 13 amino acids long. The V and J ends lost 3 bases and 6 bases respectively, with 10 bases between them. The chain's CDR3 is CASSHQPVDTQYF. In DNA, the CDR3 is TGCGCCAGCAGTCACCAGCCTGTGGATACGCAGTATTTT.

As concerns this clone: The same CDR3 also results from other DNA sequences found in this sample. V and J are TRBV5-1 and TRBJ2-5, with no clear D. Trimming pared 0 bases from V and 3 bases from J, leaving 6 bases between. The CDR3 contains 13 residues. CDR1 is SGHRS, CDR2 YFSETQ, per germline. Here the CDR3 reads CASSLAVEETQYF. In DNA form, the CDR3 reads TGCGCCAGCAGCTTGGCGGTCGAAGAGACCCAGTACTTC.

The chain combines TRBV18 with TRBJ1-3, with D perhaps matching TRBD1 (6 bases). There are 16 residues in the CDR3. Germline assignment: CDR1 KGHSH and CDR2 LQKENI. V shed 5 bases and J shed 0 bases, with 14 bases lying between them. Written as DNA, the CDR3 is TGTGCCAGCTCAGTCGACAGGCTCCTCTCTGGAAACACCATATATTTT. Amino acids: CASSVDRLLSGNTIYF.

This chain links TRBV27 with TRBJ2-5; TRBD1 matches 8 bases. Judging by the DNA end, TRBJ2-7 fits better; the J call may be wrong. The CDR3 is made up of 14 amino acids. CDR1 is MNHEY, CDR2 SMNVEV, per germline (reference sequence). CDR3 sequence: CASSRTGTSYEQYF. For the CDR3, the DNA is TGTGCCAGTTCTCGGACAGGGACCTCCTACGAGCAGTACTTC.